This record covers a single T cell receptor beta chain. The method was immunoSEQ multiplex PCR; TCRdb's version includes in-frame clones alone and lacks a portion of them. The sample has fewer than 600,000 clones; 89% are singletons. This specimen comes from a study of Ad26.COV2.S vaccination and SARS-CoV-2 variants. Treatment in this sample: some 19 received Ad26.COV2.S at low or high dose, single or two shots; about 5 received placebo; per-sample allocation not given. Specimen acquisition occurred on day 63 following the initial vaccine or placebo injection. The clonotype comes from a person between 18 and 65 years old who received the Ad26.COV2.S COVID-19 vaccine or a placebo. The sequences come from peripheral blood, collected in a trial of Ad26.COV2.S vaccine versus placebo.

CDR3 in DNA: TGTGCCAGCAGTTACCCCAACAGGGTGTGGTCACCCCTCCACTTT. Amino acid sequence: CASSYPNRVWSPLHF. The chain has TRBV6-2 or TRBV6-3 and TRBJ1-6, with D perhaps matching TRBD1 (6 bases). V was pared by 2 bases and J by 10 bases, with 15 bases between. The germline V gene encodes CDR1 MNHEY and CDR2 SVGEGT. This CDR3 contains 15 residues.